These 6 T cell receptor beta chains were sequenced from one sample in a study of regulatory and conventional T cells in RAG deficiency. Blood CD4+ CD25-high CD127-low regulatory T cells supplied the genomic DNA template. Here immunoSEQ multiplex PCR was the method, and the copy in TCRdb shows in-frame clones only, minus some. The data contain 7,000 to 8,500 clones, approximately 95% of them singletons. These data are also associated with another study on regulatory T cells. That paper notes: The primer mix had 52 TRBV and 13 TRBJ primers.

The sequencing sample was made of CD127- CD25+ CD4+ Tregs sorted from blood. The receptors derive from a human donor in good health.

The rearrangement uses TRBV29-1 and TRBJ2-3; D is possibly TRBD2 (6 bases). Germline V gene data show CDR1 as SQVTM and CDR2 as ANQGSEA. The V end lost 4 bases, the J end lost 0 bases, and 11 bases lay between the germline ends. The CDR3 has 14 amino acids. This CDR3 reads CSVAGTSSTDTQYF. The CDR3 DNA is TGCAGCGTTGCCGGGACTTCTAGCACAGATACGCAGTATTTT.

The genes are TRBV9 and TRBJ2-3; 8 nucleotides match TRBD2. V lost 3 bases, J lost 3 bases, and 12 bases stayed unmatched. The CDR3 is made up of 17 amino acids. Germline loops: CDR1 SGDLS, CDR2 YYNGEE. This CDR3 reads CASSAQTTSGGTDTQYF. In DNA form, the CDR3 reads TGTGCCAGCAGCGCCCAAACGACATCGGGGGGGACAGATACGCAGTATTTT.

The CDR3 nucleotides read TGTGCCAGCAGCTTAATAGCCCAGGGGGGCACAGATACGCAGTATTTT. Its protein product is CASSLIAQGGTDTQYF. The chain combines TRBV7-2 with TRBJ2-3; 7 bases are a match to TRBD1. CDR3 size: 16 residues. J lost 1 base, V lost 2 bases, and 6 bases had no gene match. Germline lookup yields CDR1 SGHTA and CDR2 FQGNSA.

This clone was recorded once. V and J are TRBV5-1 and TRBJ2-1, with 8 bases aligning to TRBD1. Trimming cost V 0 bases and J 8 bases; bases outside gene matches: 10. The germline V gene encodes CDR1 SGHRS and CDR2 YFSETQ. CDR3 length equals 16 residues. Here the CDR3 DNA reads TGCGCCAGCAGCTTGGAGCCTGGACAGGGTCGGGATGAGCAGTTCTTC. Its translation: CASSLEPGQGRDEQFF.

This chain uses TRBV6-5 with TRBJ1-4, with 8 bases fitting TRBD1. The CDR3 has 14 amino acids. Germline CDR1 and CDR2: MNHEY and SVGAGI. Germline trimming cut 6 bases from V and 5 bases from J; bases unmatched to any gene: 5. CDR3 amino acids: CASRPQGANEKLFF. The DNA of the CDR3 is TGTGCCAGCAGACCCCAGGGGGCAAATGAAAAACTGTTTTTT.

CDR3 amino acids: CASSFPGGTEAFF. Here the CDR3 DNA reads TGTGCCAGCAGCTTTCCGGGGGGCACTGAAGCTTTCTTT. The rearrangement links TRBV7-2 to TRBJ1-1; tentatively, D is TRBD1 (5 bases). The CDR3 has 13 residues. Trimming removed 3 bases at V and 4 bases at J, with 9 bases between. Per germline, CDR1 SGHTA and CDR2 FQGNSA.